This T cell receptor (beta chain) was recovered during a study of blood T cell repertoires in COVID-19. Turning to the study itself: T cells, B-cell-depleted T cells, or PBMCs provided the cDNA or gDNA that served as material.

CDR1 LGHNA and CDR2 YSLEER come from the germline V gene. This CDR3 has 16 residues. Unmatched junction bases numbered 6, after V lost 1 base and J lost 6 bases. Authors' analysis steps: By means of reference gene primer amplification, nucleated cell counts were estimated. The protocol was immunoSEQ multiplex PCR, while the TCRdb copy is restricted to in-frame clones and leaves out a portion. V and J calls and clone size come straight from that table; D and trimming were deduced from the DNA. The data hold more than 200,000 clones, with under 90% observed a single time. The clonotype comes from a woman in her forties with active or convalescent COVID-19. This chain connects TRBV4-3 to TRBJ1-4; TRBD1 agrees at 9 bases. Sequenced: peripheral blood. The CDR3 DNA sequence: TGCGCCAGCAGCCAAGGCTCGGGACAGGGATATGAAAAACTGTTTTTT. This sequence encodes CASSQGSGQGYEKLFF.